This entry describes one T cell receptor (beta chain). Its antigen is unidentified. The sample belongs to a study of cytomegalovirus exposure and HLA in healthy donors. Looking at the study overall: There were roughly 120 million unique TCR beta sequences, drawn from approximately 180 million T cells, in an earlier analysis. Early on, a data release was issued that held about 85 million unique TCRs from HLA-typed donors.

Study-wide results and caveats: In an earlier analysis, about 90% or about 30%: the productive usage of most TCR beta V segments. In vitro testing confirmed a few CMV-associated chains as specific for CMV antigens.

It was with 60 Vbeta and 13 Jbeta primers that the PCR ran. The repertoire was sequenced with immunoSEQ multiplex PCR; TCRdb's copy has only in-frame clones and lacks some. This table holds around 130,000 clones, approximately 84% found once. V was trimmed by 1 base and J by 0 bases, leaving 10 bases between them. Per the germline V gene, CDR1 is MGHDK and CDR2 is SYGVNS. The CDR3 covers 15 residues. The sequenced sample consisted of PBMCs. The sequence derives from a woman aged 18-35 years in good health and CMV-seronegative. The rearrangement links TRBV25-1 to TRBJ2-7, with D possibly matching TRBD2 (6 bases). CDR3: CASSESSGSSYEQYF. DNA of the CDR3: TGTGCCAGCAGTGAATCCTCCGGGAGCTCCTACGAGCAGTACTTC.